The T cell receptor beta chain described here comes from a study of T cells after yellow fever vaccination. Study-wide points: The secondary T-cell response peaked on day 5, not day 15, but was weaker. A large majority of primary-vaccination clones showed up again after the booster (around 95% CD4, about 87% CD8).

TCRdb called the 5' RACE reads again in MiXCR, with one record for every CDR3 protein. The sample lists more than 50,000 distinct CDR3 sequences, 5% to 6.5% occurring once. The V and J ends lost 3 bases and 3 bases, in that order; junction bases with no gene match: 10. The CDR3 consists of 17 residues. Per germline, CDR1 LGHNA and CDR2 YSLEER. The table lists this clonotype with many counts. This chain joins TRBV4-3 and TRBJ2-3, with 9 bases aligning to TRBD2. The clonotype was recovered from a man between 18 and 29 years old who received the YFV17D yellow fever vaccine. The material sequenced was PBMCs, either bulk or a sorted T-cell subset (CD4+, CD8+, memory, or dextramer-sorted; not recorded which), taken on the day of the yellow fever booster vaccination. CDR3 coding DNA: TGCGCCAGCAGCCAGGACCCGGGACTAGCCGTAACAGATACGCAGTATTTT. It translates to CASSQDPGLAVTDTQYF.